This is a list of T cell receptor beta chains from one sample in a study of shared clonotypes between healthy human individuals. The method was immunoSEQ multiplex PCR; TCRdb's version includes in-frame clones alone and lacks a portion of them. The sample contains nearly 2 million clones, less than 95% of which appear only once. The specimen was naive CD8+ T cells sorted from blood. The origin of the receptors is a man younger than 30 in good health. Both conserved end residues are part of each CDR3. A D gene is named only where the DNA matches it firmly. Clone size appears in some rows only: once, few, many, or a class for an expanded clone.

j_call: TRBJ2-7; v_call: TRBV27; clone_size: -; d_call: TRBD1; cdr3_aa: CASSPSQGESSYEQYF; cdr3_nt: TGTGCCAGCAGTCCTTCGCAGGGGGAGAGCTCCTACGAGCAGTACTTC
j_call: TRBJ2-1; v_call: TRBV19; clone_size: -; d_call: -; cdr3_aa: CASSIDGEYNEQFF; cdr3_nt: TGTGCCAGTAGTATAGATGGGGAGTACAATGAGCAGTTCTTC
j_call: TRBJ2-1; v_call: TRBV28; clone_size: -; d_call: TRBD2; cdr3_aa: CASSFLAADEQFF; cdr3_nt: TGTGCCAGCAGTTTCCTAGCGGCAGATGAGCAGTTCTTC
j_call: TRBJ2-5; v_call: TRBV4-1; clone_size: -; d_call: TRBD2; cdr3_aa: CASSQFGGLTETQYF; cdr3_nt: TGCGCCAGCAGCCAATTCGGGGGACTAACGGAGACCCAGTACTTC
j_call: TRBJ2-7; v_call: TRBV30; clone_size: -; d_call: -; cdr3_aa: CAWADRPPYEQYF; cdr3_nt: TGTGCCTGGGCCGATCGGCCGCCCTACGAGCAGTACTTC
j_call: TRBJ1-2; v_call: TRBV15; clone_size: -; d_call: TRBD1; cdr3_aa: CATSAPGQYGYTF; cdr3_nt: TGTGCCACCAGCGCACCGGGACAGTATGGCTACACCTTC
j_call: TRBJ1-2; v_call: TRBV4-1; clone_size: -; d_call: -; cdr3_aa: CASSQDREDYGYTF; cdr3_nt: TGCGCCAGCAGCCAAGATAGGGAGGACTATGGCTACACCTTC
j_call: TRBJ1-5; v_call: TRBV30; clone_size: few; d_call: -; cdr3_aa: CAWSEGHYSNQPQHF; cdr3_nt: TGTGCCTGGAGTGAGGGACACTACAGCAATCAGCCCCAGCATTTT
j_call: TRBJ2-1; v_call: TRBV27; clone_size: -; d_call: -; cdr3_aa: CASSFFSGPRYNEQFF; cdr3_nt: TGTGCCAGCAGTTTCTTCTCGGGACCAAGGTACAATGAGCAGTTCTTC
j_call: TRBJ2-7; v_call: TRBV6-1; clone_size: few; d_call: -; cdr3_aa: CASSGGSSYEQYF; cdr3_nt: TGTGCCAGCAGTGGGGGTAGCTCCTACGAGCAGTACTTC
j_call: TRBJ2-1; v_call: TRBV7-9; clone_size: -; d_call: -; cdr3_aa: CASTDEIAGDNEQFF; cdr3_nt: TGTGCCAGCACCGACGAAATTGCGGGCGACAATGAGCAGTTCTTC
j_call: TRBJ2-1; v_call: TRBV6-1; clone_size: -; d_call: TRBD2; cdr3_aa: CASSTSGDSYNEQFF; cdr3_nt: TGTGCCAGCAGTACTAGCGGGGATTCCTACAATGAGCAGTTCTTC
j_call: TRBJ2-5; v_call: TRBV11-2; clone_size: -; d_call: TRBD2; cdr3_aa: CASSPTSDETQYF; cdr3_nt: TGTGCCAGCAGCCCGACTAGCGATGAGACCCAGTACTTC
j_call: TRBJ1-1; v_call: TRBV27; clone_size: -; d_call: -; cdr3_aa: CASSLFRGANTEAFF; cdr3_nt: TGTGCCAGCAGTTTATTTCGGGGGGCGAACACTGAAGCTTTCTTT
j_call: TRBJ2-5; v_call: TRBV30; clone_size: -; d_call: -; cdr3_aa: CAWSVLEGRYQETQYF; cdr3_nt: TGTGCCTGGAGTGTACTGGAGGGGAGATACCAAGAGACCCAGTACTTC
j_call: TRBJ2-7; v_call: TRBV7-8; clone_size: -; d_call: -; cdr3_aa: CASSLGAEVSSYEQYF; cdr3_nt: TGTGCCAGCAGCTTAGGGGCGGAGGTAAGCTCCTACGAGCAGTACTTC
j_call: TRBJ2-2; v_call: TRBV27; clone_size: -; d_call: TRBD2; cdr3_aa: CASNLLAGGSTGELFF; cdr3_nt: TGTGCCAGCAACTTATTAGCGGGAGGAAGCACCGGGGAGCTGTTTTTT
j_call: TRBJ2-7; v_call: TRBV7-6; clone_size: -; d_call: -; cdr3_aa: CASSAETGPGPYEQYF; cdr3_nt: TGTGCCAGCAGCGCAGAGACAGGCCCAGGGCCCTACGAGCAGTACTTC
j_call: TRBJ2-5; v_call: TRBV5-1; clone_size: -; d_call: -; cdr3_aa: CASSLDVMGRWETQYF; cdr3_nt: TGCGCCAGCAGCTTGGATGTGATGGGGCGCTGGGAGACCCAGTACTTC
j_call: TRBJ2-1; v_call: TRBV27; clone_size: -; d_call: -; cdr3_aa: CASSFDRVGIQQFF; cdr3_nt: TGTGCCAGCAGTTTTGATAGGGTAGGCATCCAGCAGTTCTTC
j_call: TRBJ1-2; v_call: TRBV23-1; clone_size: -; d_call: -; cdr3_aa: CASSSGNYGYTF; cdr3_nt: TGCGCCAGCAGTTCAGGGAACTATGGCTACACCTTC
j_call: TRBJ1-5; v_call: TRBV27; clone_size: -; d_call: -; cdr3_aa: CASSPGTNGNQPQHF; cdr3_nt: TGTGCCAGCAGTCCGGGGACGAATGGCAATCAGCCCCAGCATTTT
j_call: TRBJ2-7; v_call: TRBV7-7; clone_size: -; d_call: -; cdr3_aa: CASSLGERYEQYF; cdr3_nt: TGTGCTAGCAGCTTAGGAGAGCGCTACGAGCAGTACTTC
j_call: TRBJ2-5; v_call: TRBV6-5; clone_size: -; d_call: -; cdr3_aa: CATGQGQETQYF; cdr3_nt: TGTGCCACAGGGCAGGGGCAAGAGACCCAGTACTTC
j_call: TRBJ2-5; v_call: TRBV27; clone_size: -; d_call: -; cdr3_aa: CASSLYGTQYF; cdr3_nt: TGTGCCAGCAGTTTATACGGGACCCAGTACTTC
j_call: TRBJ2-2; v_call: TRBV7-9; clone_size: -; d_call: TRBD2; cdr3_aa: CASSLRLAGDLSGELFF; cdr3_nt: TGTGCCAGCAGCTTACGACTAGCGGGGGACCTGTCCGGGGAGCTGTTTTTT
j_call: TRBJ2-5; v_call: TRBV7-3; clone_size: -; d_call: -; cdr3_aa: CASSLFAGAYETQYF; cdr3_nt: TGTGCCAGCAGCTTATTTGCGGGGGCCTATGAGACCCAGTACTTC
j_call: TRBJ2-7; v_call: TRBV11-2; clone_size: once; d_call: TRBD2; cdr3_aa: CASSLEVWTSGSYEQYF; cdr3_nt: TGTGCCAGCAGCTTAGAAGTGTGGACTAGCGGGAGCTACGAGCAGTACTTC
j_call: TRBJ2-1; v_call: TRBV19; clone_size: -; d_call: -; cdr3_aa: CASTEGYEQFF; cdr3_nt: TGTGCCAGTACGGAGGGGTATGAGCAGTTCTTC
j_call: TRBJ2-7; v_call: TRBV7-9; clone_size: once; d_call: -; cdr3_aa: CASSLGGGEQYF; cdr3_nt: TGTGCCAGCAGCTTGGGTGGGGGGGAGCAGTACTTC
j_call: TRBJ2-3; v_call: TRBV9; clone_size: -; d_call: TRBD2; cdr3_aa: CASSVSGGVDTQYF; cdr3_nt: TGTGCCAGCAGCGTCAGCGGGGGGGTAGATACGCAGTATTTT
j_call: TRBJ2-3; v_call: TRBV10-3; clone_size: -; d_call: TRBD2; cdr3_aa: CAIAGGYTDTQYF; cdr3_nt: TGTGCCATCGCGGGGGGATACACAGATACGCAGTATTTT
j_call: TRBJ1-1; v_call: TRBV27; clone_size: few; d_call: -; cdr3_aa: CASSLLGPAGAFF; cdr3_nt: TGTGCCAGCAGTTTACTGGGTCCCGCTGGGGCTTTCTTT
j_call: TRBJ2-3; v_call: TRBV27; clone_size: -; d_call: -; cdr3_aa: CASSFGASESTDTQYF; cdr3_nt: TGTGCCAGCAGTTTCGGGGCTAGCGAGAGCACAGATACGCAGTATTTT
j_call: TRBJ2-7; v_call: TRBV7-9; clone_size: -; d_call: TRBD1; cdr3_aa: CASSAPGTGSSYEQYF; cdr3_nt: TGTGCCAGCAGCGCACCCGGGACAGGGAGCTCCTACGAGCAGTACTTC
j_call: TRBJ2-7; v_call: TRBV27; clone_size: -; d_call: -; cdr3_aa: CASTPSAGTRSYEQYF; cdr3_nt: TGTGCCAGCACCCCCAGTGCGGGGACCCGCTCCTACGAGCAGTACTTC
j_call: TRBJ2-7; v_call: TRBV19; clone_size: -; d_call: -; cdr3_aa: CASSISRSYEQYF; cdr3_nt: TGTGCCAGTAGTATAAGTCGCAGCTACGAGCAGTACTTC
j_call: TRBJ2-1; v_call: TRBV28; clone_size: once; d_call: -; cdr3_aa: CASRRTAWDNEQFF; cdr3_nt: TGTGCCAGCAGGAGGACAGCCTGGGACAATGAGCAGTTCTTC
j_call: TRBJ1-4; v_call: TRBV30; clone_size: few; d_call: -; cdr3_aa: CAWSFNEKLFF; cdr3_nt: TGTGCCTGGAGTTTTAATGAAAAACTGTTTTTT
j_call: TRBJ2-2; v_call: TRBV7-9; clone_size: -; d_call: -; cdr3_aa: CASSLDRGYTGELFF; cdr3_nt: TGTGCCAGCAGCTTAGATCGGGGATACACCGGGGAGCTGTTTTTT
j_call: TRBJ1-2; v_call: TRBV5-6; clone_size: -; d_call: TRBD1; cdr3_aa: CASSFGVGGAGNGYTF; cdr3_nt: TGTGCCAGCAGCTTTGGTGTAGGGGGCGCCGGCAATGGCTACACCTTC
j_call: TRBJ1-1; v_call: TRBV2; clone_size: -; d_call: -; cdr3_aa: CASSEAGAGQNTEAFF; cdr3_nt: TGTGCCAGCAGTGAAGCGGGGGCCGGACAGAACACTGAAGCTTTCTTT
j_call: TRBJ2-2; v_call: TRBV4-3; clone_size: -; d_call: TRBD2; cdr3_aa: CASSQHLSGRNTGELFF; cdr3_nt: TGCGCCAGCAGCCAACACCTTAGCGGGAGGAACACCGGGGAGCTGTTTTTT
j_call: TRBJ2-3; v_call: TRBV12-2; clone_size: -; d_call: -; cdr3_aa: CASPPSESGHTDTQYF; cdr3_nt: TGTGCAAGTCCCCCATCGGAGAGCGGACACACAGATACGCAGTATTTT
j_call: TRBJ2-3; v_call: TRBV27; clone_size: -; d_call: -; cdr3_aa: CASSFPSTDTQYF; cdr3_nt: TGTGCCAGCAGTTTTCCTAGCACAGATACGCAGTATTTT
j_call: TRBJ1-2; v_call: TRBV6-1; clone_size: once; d_call: TRBD1; cdr3_aa: CASWGQGDGYTF; cdr3_nt: TGTGCCAGTTGGGGACAGGGAGATGGCTACACCTTC
j_call: TRBJ1-2; v_call: TRBV23-1; clone_size: -; d_call: -; cdr3_aa: CASSQSSGNYGYTF; cdr3_nt: TGCGCCAGCAGTCAATCGTCCGGGAACTATGGCTACACCTTC
j_call: TRBJ2-7; v_call: TRBV11-3; clone_size: -; d_call: -; cdr3_aa: CARPVGTISYEQYF; cdr3_nt: TGTGCCCGGCCTGTGGGCACAATAAGCTACGAGCAGTACTTC
j_call: TRBJ2-3; v_call: TRBV7-9; clone_size: once; d_call: TRBD1; cdr3_aa: CASSSTGAWGTDTQYF; cdr3_nt: TGTGCCAGCAGCTCCACAGGGGCTTGGGGCACAGATACGCAGTATTTT
j_call: TRBJ2-7; v_call: TRBV6-5; clone_size: -; d_call: TRBD2; cdr3_aa: CASSYSSGDYEQYF; cdr3_nt: TGTGCCAGCAGTTACTCTAGCGGGGATTACGAGCAGTACTTC
j_call: TRBJ2-3; v_call: TRBV28; clone_size: -; d_call: -; cdr3_aa: CASSPLSGTLWTDTQYF; cdr3_nt: TGTGCCAGCAGCCCCCTATCCGGGACACTTTGGACAGATACGCAGTATTTT
j_call: TRBJ1-2; v_call: TRBV6-5; clone_size: -; d_call: -; cdr3_aa: CASSPPPGQFYGYTF; cdr3_nt: TGTGCCAGCAGTCCTCCCCCGGGCCAGTTCTATGGCTACACCTTC
j_call: TRBJ2-7; v_call: TRBV4-1; clone_size: -; d_call: -; cdr3_aa: CASSQGAGITYEQYF; cdr3_nt: TGCGCCAGCAGCCAAGGGGCCGGGATTACCTACGAGCAGTACTTC
j_call: TRBJ2-3; v_call: TRBV28; clone_size: -; d_call: -; cdr3_aa: CASSPLENGGLTTDTQYF; cdr3_nt: TGTGCCAGCAGTCCCCTCGAAAACGGGGGGCTTACCACAGATACGCAGTATTTT
j_call: TRBJ2-3; v_call: TRBV30; clone_size: -; d_call: TRBD1; cdr3_aa: CAWRSQGAVEADTQYF; cdr3_nt: TGTGCCTGGAGATCTCAGGGGGCAGTGGAGGCAGATACGCAGTATTTT
j_call: TRBJ2-5; v_call: TRBV28; clone_size: -; d_call: -; cdr3_aa: CASSFRMETQYF; cdr3_nt: TGTGCCAGCAGTTTTAGGATGGAGACCCAGTACTTC
j_call: TRBJ2-7; v_call: TRBV9; clone_size: once; d_call: TRBD1; cdr3_aa: CASSGTGTEQYF; cdr3_nt: TGTGCCAGCAGCGGGACAGGGACCGAGCAGTACTTC
j_call: TRBJ2-3; v_call: TRBV5-4; clone_size: -; d_call: -; cdr3_aa: CASSFGAGTDTQYF; cdr3_nt: TGTGCCAGCAGCTTTGGAGCGGGCACAGATACGCAGTATTTT
j_call: TRBJ1-1; v_call: TRBV5-1; clone_size: -; d_call: -; cdr3_aa: CASSLARENTEAFF; cdr3_nt: TGCGCCAGCAGCTTGGCTAGGGAGAACACTGAAGCTTTCTTT
j_call: TRBJ2-7; v_call: TRBV19; clone_size: -; d_call: TRBD1; cdr3_aa: CASSIRSQGAPTEQYF; cdr3_nt: TGTGCCAGTAGTATCCGATCCCAGGGGGCGCCGACCGAGCAGTACTTC